The clone carrying this TCR beta chain was counted many times. Germline V gene lookup returns CDR1 SGHDT and CDR2 YYEEEE. This CDR3 spans 16 amino acids. The V and J ends lost 1 base and 6 bases respectively, with 17 bases between them. TCRdb re-called the RACE reads through MiXCR, storing one row per CDR3 protein. The sample shows approximately 52,000 distinct CDR3 sequences, approximately 11% of them seen only once. The sample originates from a study of human T cells and chemical hapten exposure. Stated time point: patch test 1, 2 weeks after DPC sensitization. Regarding treatment: therapeutic diphenylcyclopropenone sensitization with weekly scalp DPC. The template was total RNA from unfractionated whole blood.

The material was whole blood, obtained in connection with sensitization to the hapten diphenylcyclopropenone (DPC). This sequence was found in a woman aged 40 to 55 with alopecia areata. Some clones in this sample may be carry-over from other donors' samples. The chain recombines TRBV5-6 with TRBJ2-1, with D uncertain. The CDR3 DNA is TGTGCCAGCAGCTTGTTAGAAGGAAGACTGCCCAATGAGCAGTTCTTC. Encoded protein: CASSLLEGRLPNEQFF.